This passage covers 21 T cell receptor beta chains from one sample sequenced in a study of cytomegalovirus exposure and HLA in healthy donors. The PCR contained 60 Vbeta and 13 Jbeta primers. The repertoire was sequenced with immunoSEQ multiplex PCR; TCRdb's copy has only in-frame clones and lacks some. Of around 88,000 clones listed, roughly 80% are singletons. Sequenced input: PBMCs. These receptors originate from a man between 50 and 59 years old in good health and CMV-seropositive.

The chain uses TRBV7-3 and TRBJ2-5; D is perhaps TRBD1 (5 bases). The length of the CDR3 is 15 residues. CDR1 and CDR2 from the germline V gene are SGHTA and FQGTGA. Between the trimmed V and J ends, which lost 5 bases and 5 bases, there was a span of 18 bases. In DNA, the CDR3 is TGTGCCAGCAGCCCGCAGGCAGGGAACTGGGAGACCCAGTACTTC. It codes for CASSPQAGNWETQYF.

This chain links TRBV27 with TRBJ2-2, with 8 bases identical to TRBD1. The CDR3 has 15 amino acids. V trimming: 5 bases; J trimming: 2 bases; junction bases outside the gene matches: 4. CDR1 and CDR2 (germline): MNHEY, SMNVEV (reference sequence). CDR3 DNA: TGTGCCAGCAGTCCGGGACAGGTCAACACCGGGGAGCTGTTTTTT. It specifies CASSPGQVNTGELFF.

As for this clone: Other DNA sequences from this sample encode an identical CDR3 as well. J is TRBJ2-2 and V is TRBV4-3, with TRBD2 matching 10 bases. This CDR3 contains 18 residues. Trimming removed 0 bases from V and 0 bases from J; junction bases left unmatched: 4. Germline CDR1 is LGHNA and CDR2 is YSLEER. The CDR3 DNA is TGCGCCAGCAGCCAAGATCTAGCGGGGGCCGCGAACACCGGGGAGCTGTTTTTT. It yields the protein CASSQDLAGAANTGELFF.

The rearrangement uses TRBV18 and TRBJ2-3; D may be TRBD2 (6 bases). The CDR3 spans 17 residues. V lost 6 bases and J lost 6, with 25 bases in between. Per germline, CDR1 KGHSH and CDR2 LQKENI. The CDR3: CASSPSSQRAPRDTQYF. The CDR3 nucleotides read TGTGCCAGCTCCCCATCGTCCCAGCGGGCCCCTCGGGATACGCAGTATTTT.

The chain joins TRBV5-4 to TRBJ1-4; 7 nucleotides agree with TRBD1. The trim removed 4 bases at V and 4 bases at J, leaving 1 base unmatched. Germline V lookup: CDR1 SGHNT, CDR2 YYREEE (reference sequence). This CDR3 has 13 residues. CDR3 amino acids: CASSRQGNEKLFF. The CDR3 DNA is TGTGCCAGCAGCCGACAGGGTAATGAAAAACTGTTTTTT.

The V call is TRBV18, the J call TRBJ1-5; D uncertain. Trimming stripped 3 bases from V and 2 bases from J, with 11 bases between. The germline V gene has CDR1 KGHSH and CDR2 LQKENI. CDR3 length equals 15 residues. DNA for the CDR3: TGTGCCAGCTCACCTGGGTCAGGTGGCAATCAGCCCCAGCATTTT. This encodes CASSPGSGGNQPQHF.

The chain joins TRBV4-3 to TRBJ2-1; 13 bases line up with TRBD2. Per the germline V gene, CDR1 is LGHNA and CDR2 is YSLEER. CDR3 size: 15 residues. V lost 4 bases, J lost 8 bases, and 5 bases stayed unmatched. The CDR3 sequence: CASSLTSGGADEQFF. CDR3 sequence (DNA): TGCGCCAGCAGCCTTACTAGCGGGGGGGCCGATGAGCAGTTCTTC.

Only a few counts were recorded for this clone. Relative to the germline gene, one junction end is altered; a read error may explain this. The chain uses TRBV20-1 and TRBJ1-2; 7 bases align to TRBD1. The CDR3 runs 11 residues. CDR1 and CDR2 from the germline V gene are DFQATT and SNEGSKA (reference sequence). CDR3 coding DNA: TGCAGTGCTAGAGACCAGGGGGGCTACCCCTTC. It codes for CSARDQGGYPF.

Comment on this clone: A read error may produce the germline difference seen at one junction end. The V and J genes are TRBV15 and TRBJ1-2, with 8 bases that match TRBD1. Germline values: CDR1 LNHNV, CDR2 YYDKDF (reference sequence). This CDR3 comprises 17 residues. CDR3: CATSRDPGQGASYGYPF. The CDR3 DNA reads as TGTGCCACCAGCAGAGACCCTGGGCAGGGGGCGAGCTATGGCTACCCCTTC.

This rearrangement joins TRBV27 to TRBJ1-5; weak D call: TRBD1 (6 bases). Germline V gene sequence: CDR1 MNHEY, CDR2 SMNVEV (reference sequence). V lost 6 bases, J lost 6 bases, and 15 bases lay in between. The CDR3 totals 14 residues. Written as DNA, the CDR3 is TGTGCCAGCAGGCATACAGGGAAAGTTCAGCCCCAGCATTTT. Its translation: CASRHTGKVQPQHF.

For this clone: Germline is not matched at one junction end, which may reflect a read error. The V gene is TRBV7-7, the J gene TRBJ2-6; the D gene is possibly TRBD1 (5 bases). The CDR3 length is 17 residues. Germline assignment: CDR1 SSHAT and CDR2 FNYEAQ (reference sequence). This CDR3 is CASSLGAGLSGANVLTF. For the CDR3, the DNA is TGTGCTAGCAGCTTAGGTGCAGGGCTCTCTGGGGCCAACGTCCTGACTTTC.

This clone was seen once. J is TRBJ1-6 and V is TRBV6-5; D is unresolved. V lost 6 bases and J 5 bases, leaving 11 bases between the germline ends. Germline CDR1 reads MNHEY; CDR2 reads SVGAGI. The CDR3 covers 14 residues. The CDR3: CASRGDGDNSPLHF. CDR3 coding DNA: TGTGCCAGCAGGGGAGACGGAGATAATTCACCCCTCCACTTT.

This chain connects TRBV2 to TRBJ1-2; maybe TRBD1 (5 bases). The CDR3 sequence is 15 residues long. Germline V gene data show CDR1 as SNHLY and CDR2 as FYNNEI. The germline V and J ends were trimmed by 6 bases and 2 bases, with 16 bases remaining between them. The CDR3 sequence: CASRTWGEGNYGYTF. DNA for the CDR3: TGTGCCAGCAGAACCTGGGGGGAGGGGAACTATGGCTACACCTTC.

This chain joins TRBV7-3 and TRBJ2-6, with D possibly matching TRBD1 (5 bases). The CDR3 has 16 residues. Germline V gene data show CDR1 as SGHTA and CDR2 as FQGTGA. Trimming took off 6 bases at V and 0 bases at J, with 12 bases between the two ends. CDR3 amino acids: CASRHRTISGANVLTF. The DNA of the CDR3 is TGTGCCAGCAGGCACAGGACCATCTCTGGGGCCAACGTCCTGACTTTC.

The V gene is TRBV5-4, the J gene TRBJ2-2; 7 bases are shared with TRBD2. CDR3 length: 15 amino acids. CDR1 SGHNT and CDR2 YYREEE come from the germline V gene (reference sequence). Trimming at V came to 0 bases and at J to 7 bases, leaving 6 bases not matched to a gene. As DNA, the CDR3 is TGTGCCAGCAGCTTGGCCCAAGCGGGGATCGGGGAGCTGTTTTTT. Protein product: CASSLAQAGIGELFF.

The rearrangement links TRBV27 to TRBJ1-1; tentatively, D is TRBD1 (6 bases). Germline V gene lookup returns CDR1 MNHEY and CDR2 SMNVEV (reference sequence). The CDR3 is 13 residues long. With 2 bases removed from V and 8 bases from J, the gap between germline ends came to 12 bases. CDR3 loop: CASSLPGQREAFF. DNA of the CDR3: TGTGCCAGCAGTTTACCAGGACAGAGAGAAGCTTTCTTT.

The CDR3 sequence: CASSQGGETFSTDTQYF. CDR3 nucleotides: TGCGCCAGCAGCCAAGGTGGAGAAACCTTTAGCACAGATACGCAGTATTTT. The V gene is TRBV4-3, the J gene TRBJ2-3; no reliable D call. CDR3 length: 17 residues. Germline values: CDR1 LGHNA, CDR2 YSLEER. V lost 1 base to trimming and J lost 0 bases, with 14 bases between them.

The chain uses TRBV15 and TRBJ2-3, with 7 bases lining up with TRBD2. The length of the CDR3 is 16 residues. V gave up 5 bases and J gave up 4 bases; unmatched junction bases: 12. The germline gives CDR1 LNHNV, CDR2 YYDKDF (reference sequence). The CDR3 DNA reads TGTGCCACCAGCGGGTTGGGAAGCGGGGCAGCAGATACGCAGTATTTT. It codes for CATSGLGSGAADTQYF.

The rearrangement uses TRBV28 and TRBJ1-3, with 7 bases fitting TRBD1. After removal of 7 bases from V and 2 bases from J, the junction contained 5 bases not matched to a gene. CDR1 and CDR2 (germline): MDHEN, SYDVKM. CDR3 length: 14 residues. The DNA of the CDR3 is TGTGCCAGCAACCGACAGGGAACTGGAAACACCATATATTTT. Translating it yields CASNRQGTGNTIYF.

This clone has just one count. CDR3 DNA: TGTGCCAGCAGGGAAGTCCGCGGGGGGCTAAAGAATGAGCAGTTCTTC. Its translation is CASREVRGGLKNEQFF. The gene calls are TRBV28 and TRBJ2-1; 8 bases are shared with TRBD2. V was pared by 6 bases and J by 7 bases, with 14 bases of the junction left unmatched. The CDR3 totals 16 residues. Germline CDR1 and CDR2: MDHEN and SYDVKM.

The chain combines TRBV7-2 with TRBJ2-7, with 8 bases that match TRBD1. This CDR3 has 14 amino acids. CDR1 is SGHTA, CDR2 FQGNSA, per germline. With 1 base clipped from V and 4 bases from J, the junction kept 3 bases outside the gene matches. The CDR3 sequence is CASSLDDRGYEQYF. CDR3 nucleotide sequence: TGTGCCAGCAGCTTAGATGACAGGGGTTACGAGCAGTACTTC. Full variable domain (outside the CDR3, taken from reference TRBV7-2 and TRBJ2-7): GAGVSQSPSNKVTEKGKDVELRCDPISGHTALYWYRQSLGQGLEFLIYFQGNSAPDKSGLPSDRFSAERTGGSVSTLTIQRTQQEDSAVYLCASSLDDRGYEQYFGPGTRLTVT.